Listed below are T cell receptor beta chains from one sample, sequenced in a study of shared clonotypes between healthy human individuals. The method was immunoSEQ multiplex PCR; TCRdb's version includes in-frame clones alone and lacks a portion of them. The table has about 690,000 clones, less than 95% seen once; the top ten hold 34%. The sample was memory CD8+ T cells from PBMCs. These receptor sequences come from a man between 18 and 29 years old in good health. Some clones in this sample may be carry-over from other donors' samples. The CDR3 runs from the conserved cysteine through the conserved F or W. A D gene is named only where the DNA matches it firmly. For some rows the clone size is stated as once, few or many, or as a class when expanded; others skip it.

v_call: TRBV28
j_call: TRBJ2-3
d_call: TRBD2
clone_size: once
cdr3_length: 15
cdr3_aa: CASSSLAGGPDTQYF
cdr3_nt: TGTGCCAGCAGTTCCCTAGCGGGTGGGCCAGATACGCAGTATTTT

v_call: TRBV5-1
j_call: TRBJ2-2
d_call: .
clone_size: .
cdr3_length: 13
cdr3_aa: CASSWGLTGELFF
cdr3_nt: TGCGCCAGCAGCTGGGGCCTCACCGGGGAGCTGTTTTTT

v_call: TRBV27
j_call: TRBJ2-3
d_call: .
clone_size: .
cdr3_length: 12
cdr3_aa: CASSSGGDTQYF
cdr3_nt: TGTGCCAGCAGTTCAGGAGGCGATACGCAGTATTTT

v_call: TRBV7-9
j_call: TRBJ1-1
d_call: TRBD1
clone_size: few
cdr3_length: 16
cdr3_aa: CASSSTRGRFGTEAFF
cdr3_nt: TGTGCCAGCAGCTCCACCAGGGGGCGTTTTGGAACTGAAGCTTTCTTT

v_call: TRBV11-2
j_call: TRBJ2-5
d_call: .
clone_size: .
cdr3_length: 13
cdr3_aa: CASSEFLSETQYF
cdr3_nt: TGTGCCAGCAGCGAGTTCCTATCGGAGACCCAGTACTTC

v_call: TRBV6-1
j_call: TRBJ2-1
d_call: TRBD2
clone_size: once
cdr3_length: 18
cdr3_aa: CASSEPRGGSGSFHEQFF
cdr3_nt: TGTGCCAGCAGTGAACCCCGAGGGGGTAGCGGGAGTTTCCATGAGCAGTTCTTC

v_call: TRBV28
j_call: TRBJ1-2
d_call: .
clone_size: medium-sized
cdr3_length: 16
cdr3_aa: CASSSWAKGGASGYTF
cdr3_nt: TGTGCCAGCAGTTCCTGGGCCAAGGGAGGGGCCAGTGGCTACACCTTC

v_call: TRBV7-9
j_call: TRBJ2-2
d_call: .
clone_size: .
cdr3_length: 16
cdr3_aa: CASSASFGMNTGELFF
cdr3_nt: TGTGCCAGCAGCGCGAGTTTTGGGATGAACACCGGGGAGCTGTTTTTT

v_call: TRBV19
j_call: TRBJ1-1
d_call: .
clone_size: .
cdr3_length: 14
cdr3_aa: CASSLGDMNTEAFF
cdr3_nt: TGTGCCAGTAGTTTAGGGGACATGAACACTGAAGCTTTCTTT

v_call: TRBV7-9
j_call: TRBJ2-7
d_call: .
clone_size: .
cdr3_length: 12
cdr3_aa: CASSYPQGEQYF
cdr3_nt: TGTGCCAGCAGTTATCCCCAGGGCGAGCAGTACTTC

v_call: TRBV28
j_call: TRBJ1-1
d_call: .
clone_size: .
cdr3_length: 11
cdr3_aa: CASFRVDEAFF
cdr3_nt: TGTGCCAGCTTTAGGGTTGATGAAGCTTTCTTT

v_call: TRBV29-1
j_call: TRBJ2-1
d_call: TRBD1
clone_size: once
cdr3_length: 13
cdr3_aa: CSVSGTGVHEQFF
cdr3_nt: TGCAGCGTCTCCGGGACAGGGGTGCATGAGCAGTTCTTC

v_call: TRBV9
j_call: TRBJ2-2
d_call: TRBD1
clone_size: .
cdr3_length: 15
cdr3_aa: CASSVYRGSSGELFF
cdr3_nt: TGTGCCAGCAGCGTCTACAGGGGATCGTCCGGGGAGCTGTTTTTT

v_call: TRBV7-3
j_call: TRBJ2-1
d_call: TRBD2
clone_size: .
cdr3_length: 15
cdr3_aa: CASSLRSGSIDEQFF
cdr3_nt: TGTGCCAGCAGCTTACGAAGCGGGAGTATCGATGAGCAGTTCTTC

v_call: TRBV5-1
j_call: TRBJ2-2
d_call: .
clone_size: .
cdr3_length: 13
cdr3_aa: CASSPGAPGELFF
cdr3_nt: TGCGCCAGCAGCCCCGGGGCTCCCGGGGAGCTGTTTTTT

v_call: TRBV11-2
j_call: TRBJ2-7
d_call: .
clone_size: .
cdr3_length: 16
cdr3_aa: CASSLVRTASSYEQYF
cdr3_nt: TGTGCCAGCAGCTTAGTCCGCACTGCTAGCTCCTACGAGCAGTACTTC

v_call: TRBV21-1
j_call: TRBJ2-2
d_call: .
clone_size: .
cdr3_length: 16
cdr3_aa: CGPRGIPGWNTGELFF
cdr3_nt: TGTGGCCCCAGGGGGATTCCAGGTTGGAACACCGGGGAGCTGTTTTTT

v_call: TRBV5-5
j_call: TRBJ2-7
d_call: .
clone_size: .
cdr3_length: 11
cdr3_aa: CASSLNREQYF
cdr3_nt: TGTGCCAGCAGCTTGAATCGCGAGCAGTACTTC

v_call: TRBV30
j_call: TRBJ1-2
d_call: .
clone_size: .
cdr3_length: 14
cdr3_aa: CAWKRPGTVHGYTF
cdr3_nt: TGTGCCTGGAAACGACCGGGGACGGTTCATGGCTACACCTTC

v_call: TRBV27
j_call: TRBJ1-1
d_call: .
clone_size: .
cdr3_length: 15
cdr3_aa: CASSFTRGSGSEAFF
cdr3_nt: TGTGCCAGCAGTTTTACGAGGGGTTCGGGATCTGAAGCTTTCTTT

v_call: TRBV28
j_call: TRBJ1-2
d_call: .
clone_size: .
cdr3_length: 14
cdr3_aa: CASSLYRTAYGYTF
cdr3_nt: TGTGCCAGCAGTTTATATCGGACGGCCTATGGCTACACCTTC

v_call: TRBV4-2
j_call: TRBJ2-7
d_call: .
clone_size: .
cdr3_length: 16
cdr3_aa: CASSQDWGDSSYEQYF
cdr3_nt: TGTGCCAGCAGCCAAGATTGGGGTGATAGCTCCTACGAGCAGTACTTC

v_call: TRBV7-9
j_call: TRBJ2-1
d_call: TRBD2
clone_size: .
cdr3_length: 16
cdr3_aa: CASSSSTGTRRNEQFF
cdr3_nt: TGTGCCAGCAGCTCGTCCACCGGGACTAGAAGGAATGAGCAGTTCTTC

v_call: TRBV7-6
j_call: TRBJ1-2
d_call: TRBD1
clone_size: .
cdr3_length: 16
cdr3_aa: CASSNGETGLAYGYTF
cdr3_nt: TGTGCCAGCAGTAACGGGGAGACAGGGCTAGCATATGGCTACACCTTC

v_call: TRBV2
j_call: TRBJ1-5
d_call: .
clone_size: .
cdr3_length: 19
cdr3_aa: CASSINRDAGDPSNQPQHF
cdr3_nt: TGTGCCAGCAGTATCAATCGAGACGCAGGGGATCCGAGCAATCAGCCCCAGCATTTT

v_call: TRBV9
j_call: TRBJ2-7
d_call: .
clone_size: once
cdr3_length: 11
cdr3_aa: CASSVGEEQYF
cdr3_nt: TGTGCCAGCAGCGTAGGTGAGGAGCAGTACTTC

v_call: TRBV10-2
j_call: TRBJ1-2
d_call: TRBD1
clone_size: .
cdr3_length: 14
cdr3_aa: CASSDPGQGNGYTF
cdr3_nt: TGCGCCAGCAGTGACCCCGGACAGGGGAATGGCTACACCTTC

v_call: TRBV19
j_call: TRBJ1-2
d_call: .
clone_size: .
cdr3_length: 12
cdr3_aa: CASSLRQGAYTF
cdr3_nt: TGTGCCAGTAGCCTAAGGCAGGGAGCCTACACCTTC

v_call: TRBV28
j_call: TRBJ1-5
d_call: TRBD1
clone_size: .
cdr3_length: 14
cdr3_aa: CASSPHRGGQPQHF
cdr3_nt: TGTGCCAGCAGTCCTCACAGGGGTGGTCAGCCCCAGCATTTT

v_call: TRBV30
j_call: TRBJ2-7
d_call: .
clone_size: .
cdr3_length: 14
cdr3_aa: CAWSVGAGRYEQYF
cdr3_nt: TGTGCCTGGAGTGTAGGGGCAGGGCGCTACGAGCAGTACTTC

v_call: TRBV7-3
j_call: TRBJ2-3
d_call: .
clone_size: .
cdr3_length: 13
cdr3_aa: CASSGLSTDTQYF
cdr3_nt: TGTGCCAGCAGCGGACTTTCCACAGATACGCAGTATTTT

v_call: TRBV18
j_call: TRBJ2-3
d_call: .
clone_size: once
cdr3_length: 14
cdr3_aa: CASSPPASTDTQYF
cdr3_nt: TGTGCCAGCTCACCACCGGCCAGCACAGATACGCAGTATTTT

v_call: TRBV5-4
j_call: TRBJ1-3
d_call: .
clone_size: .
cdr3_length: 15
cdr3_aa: CASSLTPGLGDTIYF
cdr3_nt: TGTGCCAGCAGCTTGACCCCCGGACTGGGTGACACCATATATTTT

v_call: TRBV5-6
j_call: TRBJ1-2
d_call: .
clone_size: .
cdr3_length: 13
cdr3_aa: CASSLTADYGYTF
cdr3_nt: TGTGCCAGCAGCTTGACGGCGGACTATGGCTACACCTTC

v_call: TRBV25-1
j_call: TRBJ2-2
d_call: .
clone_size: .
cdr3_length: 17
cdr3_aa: CASSASAVIPNTGELFF
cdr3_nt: TGTGCCAGCAGCGCTTCAGCAGTGATACCTAACACCGGGGAGCTGTTTTTT

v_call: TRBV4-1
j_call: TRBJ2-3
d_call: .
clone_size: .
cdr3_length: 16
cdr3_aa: CASSQDSGSGTDTQYF
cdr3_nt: TGCGCCAGCAGCCAAGATAGCGGAAGTGGCACAGATACGCAGTATTTT

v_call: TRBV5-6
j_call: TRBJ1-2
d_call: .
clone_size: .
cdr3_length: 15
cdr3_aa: CASSLSRGANYGYTF
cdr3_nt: TGTGCCAGCAGCTTATCCAGGGGAGCTAACTATGGCTACACCTTC

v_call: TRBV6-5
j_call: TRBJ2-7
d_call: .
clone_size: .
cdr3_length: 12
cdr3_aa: CASRTGTYEQYF
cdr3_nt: TGTGCCAGCAGGACAGGTACCTACGAGCAGTACTTC

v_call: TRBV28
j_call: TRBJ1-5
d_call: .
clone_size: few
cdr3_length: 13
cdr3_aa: CASSFTSNQPQHF
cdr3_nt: TGTGCCAGCAGTTTTACTAGCAATCAGCCCCAGCATTTT

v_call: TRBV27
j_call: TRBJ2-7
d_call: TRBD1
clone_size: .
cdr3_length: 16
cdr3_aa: CASGQHPGTGGNEQYF
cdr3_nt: TGTGCCAGCGGCCAACACCCCGGGACAGGGGGCAACGAGCAGTACTTC

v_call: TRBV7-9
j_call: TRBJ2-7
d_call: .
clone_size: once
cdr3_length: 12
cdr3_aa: CASSLGVEEQYF
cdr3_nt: TGTGCCAGCAGCTTAGGGGTGGAGGAGCAGTACTTC

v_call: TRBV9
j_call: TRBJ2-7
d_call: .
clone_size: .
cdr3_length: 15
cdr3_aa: CASSVEGVGTYEQYF
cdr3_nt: TGTGCCAGCAGCGTAGAGGGGGTCGGTACCTACGAGCAGTACTTC